The TCR beta chain described here comes from a study of CD8 T cells in ankylosing spondylitis. Study-wide points: One TCR beta motif, made up of about 8 highly homologous variants, appeared characteristic of ankylosing spondylitis blood. Disease-linked clones were found to be CD8+ and relatively rare in peripheral blood. In synovial fluid and blood from reactive arthritis, some motif variants were previously reported.

V lost 5 bases, J lost 8 bases, and 15 bases lay in between. The CDR3 is 13 residues long. Quantitative 5'-RACE with molecular barcodes generated TCR beta libraries. TCRdb passed the 5' RACE reads through MiXCR, listing each CDR3 protein once. The sample yields 670,000 or so distinct CDR3 sequences, 19% seen once. This clonotype was observed at least ten times. Its target is not known. J is TRBJ1-2 and V is TRBV12-3 or TRBV12-4; D unclear. This receptor was taken from a male donor with ankylosing spondylitis. Material: blood, either unsorted or a sorted T cell fraction (not recorded which). CDR3 amino acids: CASSPTLTGGYTF. DNA for the CDR3: TGTGCCAGCAGTCCGACTTTAACGGGGGGCTACACCTTC.